The clone carrying this T cell receptor beta chain was seen repeatedly, ten times or more. Its antigen is unknown. The sample originates from a study of regulatory T cells in long-lasting Graves disease. CDR3 length equals 16 residues. The V gene's germline CDR1 is SGHTA and CDR2 FQGNSA. Trimming cost V 7 bases and J 3 bases, with 19 bases left between them. The time point was: newly diagnosed GD, antithyroid drugs for less than 3 months. Researchers made the TCR library from RNA that was extracted from PBMCs. Findings of the study overall: Persistent disease showed a preference for TRBV28, TRBJ1-2 and TRBJ2-5. Persistent Graves' cases showed lower TCR diversity than newly diagnosed cases. Small numbers of samples may have cut accuracy.

CDR3 regions were amplified by Arm-PCR using iRepertoire HTBI primers to build TCR beta libraries. From the multiplex PCR reads, TCRdb called clonotypes with MiXCR, one entry per CDR3 protein. Of more than 450,000 distinct CDR3 sequences listed, 12% are singletons. These sequences were also reported in another study, on T cells in Graves' hyperthyroidism and ophthalmopathy.

The gene calls are TRBV7-2 and TRBJ2-1, with D perhaps TRBD2 (5 bases). Here the sequenced sample was peripheral blood mononuclear cells (PBMCs), taken at new diagnosis, from a patient treated with antithyroid drugs. This clonotype was obtained from a woman aged 30 to 39 with Graves disease. DNA for the CDR3: TGTGCCAGCACCCCGGAAGTAGGGAGCTTCTACAATGAGCAGTTCTTC. Its translation is CASTPEVGSFYNEQFF.